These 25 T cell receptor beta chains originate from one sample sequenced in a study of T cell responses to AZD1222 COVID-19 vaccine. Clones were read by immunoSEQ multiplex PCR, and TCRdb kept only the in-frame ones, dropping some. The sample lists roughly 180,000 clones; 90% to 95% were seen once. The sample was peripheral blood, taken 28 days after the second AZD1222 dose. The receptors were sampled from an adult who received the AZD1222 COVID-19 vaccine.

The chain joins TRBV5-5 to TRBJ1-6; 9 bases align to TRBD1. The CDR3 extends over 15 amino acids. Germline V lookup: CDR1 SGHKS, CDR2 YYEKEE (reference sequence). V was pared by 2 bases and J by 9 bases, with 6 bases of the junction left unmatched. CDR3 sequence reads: CASSFTGTGPSPLHF. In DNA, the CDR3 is TGTGCCAGCAGCTTCACCGGGACAGGGCCTTCACCCCTCCACTTT.

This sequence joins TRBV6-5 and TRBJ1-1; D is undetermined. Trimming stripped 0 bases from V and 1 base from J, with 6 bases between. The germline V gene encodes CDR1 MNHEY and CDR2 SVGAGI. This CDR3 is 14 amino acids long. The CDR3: CASSYSQENTEAFF. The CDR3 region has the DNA TGTGCCAGCAGTTACTCTCAAGAGAACACTGAAGCTTTCTTT.

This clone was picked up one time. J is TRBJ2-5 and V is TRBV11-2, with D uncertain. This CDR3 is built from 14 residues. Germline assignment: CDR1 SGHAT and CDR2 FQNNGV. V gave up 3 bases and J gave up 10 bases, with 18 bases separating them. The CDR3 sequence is CASSFLGFGKIQYF. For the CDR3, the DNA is TGTGCCAGCAGCTTCCTTGGGTTTGGAAAGATCCAGTACTTC.

The CDR3 reads CASSITGATYEQYF. As DNA, the CDR3 is TGTGCCAGTAGTATCACAGGGGCCACCTACGAGCAGTACTTC. The rearrangement links TRBV19 to TRBJ2-7, with 7 bases aligning to TRBD1. V gave up 3 bases and J gave up 2 bases; unmatched junction bases: 4. Germline loops: CDR1 LNHDA, CDR2 SQIVND (reference sequence). The CDR3 has 14 residues.

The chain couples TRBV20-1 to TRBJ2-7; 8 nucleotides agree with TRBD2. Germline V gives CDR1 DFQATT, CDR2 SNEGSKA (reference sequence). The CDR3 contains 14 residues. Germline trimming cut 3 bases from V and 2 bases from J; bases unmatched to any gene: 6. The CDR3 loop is CSASKRRGAYEQYF. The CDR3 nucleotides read TGCAGTGCTAGTAAGCGGCGGGGGGCCTACGAGCAGTACTTC.

The CDR3 region has the DNA TGTGCCAGTACCCCTTTAACAGGGGCCGCCACTGAAGCTTTCTTT. It yields the protein CASTPLTGAATEAFF. The chain links TRBV19 to TRBJ1-1, with TRBD1 identical over 7 bases. The trim removed 7 bases at V and 4 bases at J, leaving 12 bases unmatched. CDR1 and CDR2 (germline): LNHDA, SQIVND (reference sequence). The CDR3 extends over 15 amino acids.

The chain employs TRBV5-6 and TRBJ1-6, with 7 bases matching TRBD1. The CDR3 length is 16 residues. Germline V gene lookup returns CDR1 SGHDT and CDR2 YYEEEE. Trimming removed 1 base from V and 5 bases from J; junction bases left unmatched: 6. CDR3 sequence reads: CASSLIRGQNNSPLHF. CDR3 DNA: TGTGCCAGCAGCTTGATTAGGGGACAGAATAATTCACCCCTCCACTTT.

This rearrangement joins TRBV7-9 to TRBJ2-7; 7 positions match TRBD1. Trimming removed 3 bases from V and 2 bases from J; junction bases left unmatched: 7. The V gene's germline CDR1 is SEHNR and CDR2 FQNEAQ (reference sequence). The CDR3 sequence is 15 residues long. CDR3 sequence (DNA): TGTGCCAGCAGCTTCATCTCAGGGGGAACCTACGAGCAGTACTTC. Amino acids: CASSFISGGTYEQYF.

CDR3 nucleotides: TGTGCCTGGAGTGTAACGAGGACAGATACGCAGTATTTT. Protein sequence: CAWSVTRTDTQYF. The genes are TRBV30 and TRBJ2-3; D unclear. Trimming stripped 0 bases from V and 3 bases from J, with 7 bases between. CDR3 size: 13 residues. CDR1 GTSNPN and CDR2 SVGIG come from the germline V gene (reference sequence).

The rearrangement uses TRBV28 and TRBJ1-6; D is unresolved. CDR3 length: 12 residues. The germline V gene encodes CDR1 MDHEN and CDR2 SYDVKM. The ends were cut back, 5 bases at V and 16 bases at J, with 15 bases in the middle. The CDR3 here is CASSPDGGQLHF. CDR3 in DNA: TGTGCCAGCAGTCCGGACGGAGGCCAGCTCCACTTT.

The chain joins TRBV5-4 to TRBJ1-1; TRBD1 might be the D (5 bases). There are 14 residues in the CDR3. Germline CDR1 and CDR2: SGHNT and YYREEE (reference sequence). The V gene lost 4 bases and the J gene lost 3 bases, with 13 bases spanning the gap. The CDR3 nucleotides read TGTGCCAGCAGCCCTTACGGGGGGGACACTGAAGCTTTCTTT. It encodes CASSPYGGDTEAFF. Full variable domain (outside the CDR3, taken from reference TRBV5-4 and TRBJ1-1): ETGVTQSPTHLIKTRGQQVTLRCSSQSGHNTVSWYQQALGQGPQFIFQYYREEENGRGNFPPRFSGLQFPNYSSELNVNALELDDSALYLCASSPYGGDTEAFFGQGTRLTVV.

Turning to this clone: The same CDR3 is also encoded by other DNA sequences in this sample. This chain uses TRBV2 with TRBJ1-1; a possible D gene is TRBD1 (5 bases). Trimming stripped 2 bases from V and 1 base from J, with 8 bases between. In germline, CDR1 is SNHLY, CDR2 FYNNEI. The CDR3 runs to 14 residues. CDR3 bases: TGTGCCAGCAGTGAAAGGCAGGGGAACACTGAAGCTTTCTTT. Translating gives CASSERQGNTEAFF.

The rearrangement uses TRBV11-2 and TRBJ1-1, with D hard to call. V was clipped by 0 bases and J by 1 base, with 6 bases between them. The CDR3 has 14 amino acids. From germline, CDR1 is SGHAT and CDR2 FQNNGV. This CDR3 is CASSLDPTNTEAFF. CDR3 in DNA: TGTGCCAGCAGCTTAGACCCCACGAACACTGAAGCTTTCTTT.

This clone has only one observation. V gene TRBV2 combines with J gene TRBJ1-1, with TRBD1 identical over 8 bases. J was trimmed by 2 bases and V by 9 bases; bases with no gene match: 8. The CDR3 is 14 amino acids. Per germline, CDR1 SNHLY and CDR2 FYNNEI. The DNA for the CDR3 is TGTGCCAGTAGGACGGGACAGGATAACACTGAAGCTTTCTTT. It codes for CASRTGQDNTEAFF.

CDR3 coding DNA: TGTGCCAGCATGGGGGAAGGCTACACCTTC. It codes for CASMGEGYTF. The chain employs TRBV12-3 or TRBV12-4 and TRBJ1-2, with a weak D call TRBD1 (5 bases). The germline V and J ends were trimmed by 7 bases and 8 bases, with 8 bases remaining between them. CDR3 length: 10 amino acids.

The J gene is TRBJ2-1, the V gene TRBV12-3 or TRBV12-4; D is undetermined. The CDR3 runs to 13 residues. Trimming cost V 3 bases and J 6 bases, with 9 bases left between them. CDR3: CASSFGIPNEQFF. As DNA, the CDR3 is TGTGCCAGCAGTTTCGGTATCCCCAATGAGCAGTTCTTC.

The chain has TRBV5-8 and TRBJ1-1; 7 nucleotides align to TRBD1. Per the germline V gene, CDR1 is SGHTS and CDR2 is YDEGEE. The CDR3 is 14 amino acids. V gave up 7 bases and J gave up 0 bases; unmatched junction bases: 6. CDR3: CASVKGQLNTEAFF. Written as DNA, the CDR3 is TGTGCCAGCGTTAAGGGACAGTTGAACACTGAAGCTTTCTTT.

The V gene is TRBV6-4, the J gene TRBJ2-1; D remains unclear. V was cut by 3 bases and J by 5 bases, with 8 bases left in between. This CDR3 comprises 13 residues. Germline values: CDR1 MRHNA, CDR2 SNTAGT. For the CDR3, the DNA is TGTGCCAGCAGTGAGGACGCTAACAATGAGCAGTTCTTC. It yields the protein CASSEDANNEQFF.

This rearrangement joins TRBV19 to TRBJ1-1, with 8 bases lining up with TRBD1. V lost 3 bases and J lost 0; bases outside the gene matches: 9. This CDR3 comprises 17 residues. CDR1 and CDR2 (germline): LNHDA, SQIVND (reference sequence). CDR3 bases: TGTGCCAGTAGTATCAGCAATCCGGGACAGGTGAACACTGAAGCTTTCTTT. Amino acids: CASSISNPGQVNTEAFF. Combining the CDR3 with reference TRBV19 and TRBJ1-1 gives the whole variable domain DGGITQSPKYLFRKEGQNVTLSCEQNLNHDAMYWYRQDPGQGLRLIYYSQIVNDFQKGDIAEGYSVSREKKESFPLTVTSAQKNPTAFYLCASSISNPGQVNTEAFFGQGTRLTVV.

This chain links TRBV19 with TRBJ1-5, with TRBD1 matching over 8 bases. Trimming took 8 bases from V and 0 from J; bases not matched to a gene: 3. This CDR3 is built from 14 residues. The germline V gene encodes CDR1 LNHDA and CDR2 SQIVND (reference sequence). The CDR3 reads CASSDRGSNQPQHF. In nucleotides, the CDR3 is TGTGCCAGTTCTGACAGGGGTAGCAATCAGCCCCAGCATTTT.

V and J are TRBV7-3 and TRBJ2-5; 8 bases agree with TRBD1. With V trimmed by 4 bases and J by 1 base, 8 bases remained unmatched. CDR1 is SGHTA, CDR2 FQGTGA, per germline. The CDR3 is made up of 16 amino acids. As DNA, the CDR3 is TGTGCCAGCAGCTCCCGGGACAGGAGTGCCCAAGAGACCCAGTACTTC. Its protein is CASSSRDRSAQETQYF.

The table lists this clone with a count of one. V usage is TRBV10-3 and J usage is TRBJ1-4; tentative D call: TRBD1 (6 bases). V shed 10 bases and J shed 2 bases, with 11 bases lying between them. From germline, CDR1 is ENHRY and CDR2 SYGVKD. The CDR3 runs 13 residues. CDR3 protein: CATRGPTNEKLFF. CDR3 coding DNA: TGTGCCACCAGGGGTCCGACTAATGAAAAACTGTTTTTT.

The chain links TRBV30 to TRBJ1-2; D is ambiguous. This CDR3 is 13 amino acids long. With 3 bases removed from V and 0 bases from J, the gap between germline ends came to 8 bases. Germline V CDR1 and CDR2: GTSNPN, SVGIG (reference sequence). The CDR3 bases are TGTGCCTGGAGAGGGCCAGCTAACTATGGCTACACCTTC. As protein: CAWRGPANYGYTF.

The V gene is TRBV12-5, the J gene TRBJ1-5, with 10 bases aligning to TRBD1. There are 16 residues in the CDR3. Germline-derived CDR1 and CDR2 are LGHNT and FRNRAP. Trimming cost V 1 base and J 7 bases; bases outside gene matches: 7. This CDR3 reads CASGLGQGALRQPQHF. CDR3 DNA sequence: TGTGCTAGTGGTTTGGGACAGGGGGCTTTGAGGCAGCCCCAGCATTTT. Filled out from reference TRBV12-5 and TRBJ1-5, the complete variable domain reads DARVTQTPRHKVTEMGQEVTMRCQPILGHNTVFWYRQTMMQGLELLAYFRNRAPLDDSGMPKDRFSAEMPDATLATLKIQPSEPRDSAVYFCASGLGQGALRQPQHFGDGTRLSIL.

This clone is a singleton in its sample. CDR3 sequence: CASSAGQGDKTGELFF. As DNA, the CDR3 is TGTGCCAGCAGCGCCGGACAGGGCGATAAGACCGGGGAGCTGTTTTTT. This chain links TRBV7-9 with TRBJ2-2; 8 nucleotides line up with TRBD1. J lost 5 bases, V lost 5 bases, and 10 bases had no gene match. This CDR3 has 16 amino acids. Looked up from germline, CDR1 is SEHNR and CDR2 is FQNEAQ (reference sequence).